These 2 T cell receptor beta chains originate from one sample sequenced in a study of blood T cell repertoires in COVID-19. Assay: immunoSEQ multiplex PCR; the TCRdb copy retains only in-frame clones and omits some. In the table there are around 380,000 clones, more than 70% of which are singletons. The sequencing input was PBMCs or T cells enriched from blood (not recorded which). The receptors originated from a man aged 25-45 years who had recovered from COVID-19.

There are a few counts of this clone. The chain couples TRBV2 to TRBJ1-5; possibly TRBD1 for D (5 bases). Trimming left V 4 bases short and J 5 bases short, with 15 bases between. Looked up from germline, CDR1 is SNHLY and CDR2 is FYNNEI. The CDR3 length is 15 residues. The CDR3 here is CASSGGGGVDQPQHF. In DNA, the CDR3 is TGTGCCAGCAGTGGGGGCGGGGGGGTTGATCAGCCCCAGCATTTT.

The chain couples TRBV27 to TRBJ2-2; TRBD2 agrees at 15 bases. V lost 6 bases to trimming and J lost 5 bases; unmatched junction nucleotides: 4. This CDR3 region has 16 residues. Germline CDR1 is MNHEY and CDR2 is SMNVEV (reference sequence). In DNA, the CDR3 is TGTGCCAGCAGGGGACTAGCGGGGGGCGAGACCGGGGAGCTGTTTTTT. Protein sequence: CASRGLAGGETGELFF.